The rows below give T cell receptor beta chains drawn from one sample of a study of CD8+ T cells in alopecia areata. Repertoires were generated with immunoSEQ multiplex PCR, while TCRdb's copy carries only in-frame clones and drops some. The profile covers roughly 200,000 clones, with more than 30% appearing a single time and 0.48% taken by the ten largest. Sample: CD4+ T cells sorted from blood, taken at approximately week 30, from a patient treated with tofacitinib. Receptors originate from a human donor with alopecia areata. CDR3s include the opening cysteine and the closing phenylalanine or tryptophan. The D gene is left open where the match is weak. A row's size may be missing; if present it is once, few, many or a size class.

cdr3_aa | cdr3_nt | d_call | j_call | v_call | clone_size
CASSGGSGRATGELFF | TGTGCCAGCAGCGGAGGGAGTGGGAGGGCCACCGGGGAGCTGTTTTTT | TRBD2 | TRBJ2-2 | TRBV7-8 | -
CASSAQRPTRRGSPLHF | TGTGCCAGCAGTGCTCAGCGTCCGACCCGCCGGGGATCACCCCTCCACTTT | - | TRBJ1-6 | TRBV27 | -
CASSIFLASGGGYTF | TGTGCCAGTAGTATTTTCTTGGCGTCAGGGGGAGGCTACACCTTC | TRBD1 | TRBJ1-2 | TRBV19 | -
CASSLAPGPMNTEAFF | TGCGCCAGCAGCTTGGCTCCGGGACCAATGAACACTGAAGCTTTCTTT | - | TRBJ1-1 | TRBV5-1 | few
CASSLDAYEQYF | TGTGCCAGCAGCTTAGATGCCTACGAGCAGTACTTC | - | TRBJ2-7 | TRBV7-2 | few
CASTPELGSGDYEQYF | TGTGCCAGCACTCCCGAACTGGGGAGCGGTGACTACGAGCAGTACTTC | - | TRBJ2-7 | TRBV27 | -
CASRILGRRDTEAFF | TGTGCCAGCAGAATTCTTGGACGGCGGGACACTGAAGCTTTCTTT | - | TRBJ1-1 | TRBV28 | few
CASSVTLRPDTQYF | TGTGCCAGCAGTGTTACTTTAAGACCAGATACGCAGTATTTT | - | TRBJ2-3 | TRBV27 | -
CASSPSGRTDTQYF | TGTGCCAGTAGTCCTAGCGGGCGCACAGATACGCAGTATTTT | TRBD2 | TRBJ2-3 | TRBV19 | -
CASSFNGMSSSYEQYF | TGTGCCAGCAGTTTCAATGGTATGTCTAGCTCCTACGAGCAGTACTTC | - | TRBJ2-7 | TRBV27 | -
CSVTTGVWNTEAFF | TGCAGCGTTACGACAGGGGTGTGGAACACTGAAGCTTTCTTT | TRBD1 | TRBJ1-1 | TRBV29-1 | once
CASGFGQGGQPQHF | TGTGCTAGTGGTTTTGGACAGGGAGGTCAGCCCCAGCATTTT | TRBD1 | TRBJ1-5 | TRBV12-5 | -
CASSKSGGAPETQYF | TGTGCCAGCAGCAAGAGCGGGGGGGCCCCAGAGACCCAGTACTTC | TRBD2 | TRBJ2-5 | TRBV7-2 | -
CASQRYNTGELFF | TGTGCCAGCCAACGGTATAACACCGGGGAGCTGTTTTTT | - | TRBJ2-2 | TRBV2 | few
CSVIWGGTEAFF | TGCAGCGTTATTTGGGGGGGGACTGAAGCTTTCTTT | - | TRBJ1-1 | TRBV29-1 | -
CASSSQGYNEQFF | TGTGCCAGCAGCTCACAGGGTTACAATGAGCAGTTCTTC | - | TRBJ2-1 | TRBV5-6 | -
CASSASLF | TGTGCCAGCAGTGCTTCTCTCTTC | - | TRBJ2-1 | TRBV2 | -
CASSLSRQPQHF | TGTGCCAGCAGCTTGAGTAGGCAGCCCCAGCATTTT | - | TRBJ1-5 | TRBV7-2 | few
CASSPRLAGDTGELFF | TGCGCCAGCAGCCCTCGACTAGCGGGAGACACCGGGGAGCTGTTTTTT | TRBD2 | TRBJ2-2 | TRBV5-1 | few
CASSSGGLVNEQFF | TGTGCCAGCAGCTCGGGAGGTCTGGTCAATGAGCAGTTCTTC | TRBD2 | TRBJ2-1 | TRBV5-4 | few
CASSDFSGGQFALHF | TGTGCCAGCTCCGATTTTAGCGGGGGCCAGTTCGCCCTCCACTTT | - | TRBJ1-6 | TRBV2 | -
CASSLQIGGITGELFF | TGTGCCAGCAGCTTACAAATAGGGGGAATCACCGGGGAGCTGTTTTTT | - | TRBJ2-2 | TRBV7-2 | few
CASRIRQNADTEAFF | TGCGCCAGCAGAATACGACAGAACGCGGACACTGAAGCTTTCTTT | - | TRBJ1-1 | TRBV4-1 | -
CASQEGSNYGYTF | TGTGCCTCCCAGGAGGGATCTAACTATGGCTACACCTTC | - | TRBJ1-2 | TRBV6-5 | -
CAWSLSSWSTEAFF | TGTGCCTGGAGTCTCAGCAGCTGGAGCACTGAAGCTTTCTTT | - | TRBJ1-1 | TRBV30 | few
CASSLAREIYGYTF | TGTGCCAGCAGCTTGGCCAGGGAGATCTATGGCTACACCTTC | - | TRBJ1-2 | TRBV5-4 | few
CASSLAGGLTEAFF | TGCGCCAGCAGCTTGGCCGGGGGGCTTACGGAAGCTTTCTTT | - | TRBJ1-1 | TRBV5-1 | -
CSVSGQGQPQHF | TGCAGCGTTTCGGGACAGGGGCAGCCCCAGCATTTT | TRBD1 | TRBJ1-5 | TRBV29-1 | few
CASSPGTGNQPQHF | TGTGCCAGCTCACCCGGGACAGGGAATCAGCCCCAGCATTTT | TRBD1 | TRBJ1-5 | TRBV18 | -
CASSLTGARSNSPLHF | TGTGCCAGCAGTTTAACAGGGGCGCGGAGTAATTCACCCCTCCACTTT | TRBD1 | TRBJ1-6 | TRBV6-5 | -
CASSQQAGTSVEQFF | TGTGCCAGCAGCCAACAGGCCGGGACTAGCGTTGAGCAGTTCTTC | TRBD2 | TRBJ2-1 | TRBV4-2 | -
CASSPQGPPRAYGYTF | TGCGCCAGCAGCCCCCAGGGGCCTCCGCGGGCGTATGGCTACACCTTC | - | TRBJ1-2 | TRBV5-1 | many
CASSQVGGGDLNEQYF | TGTGCCAGCAGCCAAGTAGGGGGAGGGGACCTAAACGAGCAGTACTTC | - | TRBJ2-7 | TRBV4-2 | -
CASSLLKAWRPETQYF | TGTGCCAGCAGCTTGTTAAAGGCCTGGCGTCCAGAGACCCAGTACTTC | - | TRBJ2-5 | TRBV5-6 | -
CASSPDGFNYGYTF | TGCGCCAGCAGCCCGGACGGATTTAACTATGGCTACACCTTC | - | TRBJ1-2 | TRBV5-1 | few
CAWSQHTNTEAFF | TGTGCCTGGAGTCAACACACGAACACTGAAGCTTTCTTT | - | TRBJ1-1 | TRBV30 | -
CSAGRRTGELFF | TGCAGCGCTGGAAGAAGGACCGGGGAGCTGTTTTTT | - | TRBJ2-2 | TRBV29-1 | few